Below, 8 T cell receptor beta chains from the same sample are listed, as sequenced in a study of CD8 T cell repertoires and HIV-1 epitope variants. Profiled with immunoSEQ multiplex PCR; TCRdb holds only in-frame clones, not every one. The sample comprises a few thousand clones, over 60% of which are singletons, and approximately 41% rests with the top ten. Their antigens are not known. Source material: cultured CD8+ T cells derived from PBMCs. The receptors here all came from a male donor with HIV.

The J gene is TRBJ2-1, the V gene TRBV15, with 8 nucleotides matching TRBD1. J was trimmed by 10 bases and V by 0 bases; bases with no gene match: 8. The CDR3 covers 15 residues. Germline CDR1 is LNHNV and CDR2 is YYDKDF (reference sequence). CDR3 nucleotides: TGTGCCACCAGCAGAGAGCGGACAGGGTATCAGGAGCAGTTCTTC. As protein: CATSRERTGYQEQFF.

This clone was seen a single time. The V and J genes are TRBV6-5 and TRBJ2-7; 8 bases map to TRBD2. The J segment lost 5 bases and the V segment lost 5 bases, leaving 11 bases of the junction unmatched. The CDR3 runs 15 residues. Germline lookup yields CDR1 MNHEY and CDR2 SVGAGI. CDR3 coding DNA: TGTGCCAGCAGTGTTGAGCGGGGGCTAAGCCACGAGCAGTACTTC. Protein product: CASSVERGLSHEQYF.

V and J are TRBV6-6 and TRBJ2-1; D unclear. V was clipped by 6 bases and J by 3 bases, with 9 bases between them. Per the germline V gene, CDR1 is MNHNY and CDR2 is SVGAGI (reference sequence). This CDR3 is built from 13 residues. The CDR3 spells CASRRDDYNEQFF. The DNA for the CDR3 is TGTGCCAGCAGAAGAGACGACTACAATGAGCAGTTCTTC.

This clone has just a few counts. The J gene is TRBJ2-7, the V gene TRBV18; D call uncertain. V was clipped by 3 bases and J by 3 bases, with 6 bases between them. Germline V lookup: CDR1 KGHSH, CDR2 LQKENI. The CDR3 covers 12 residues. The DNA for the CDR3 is TGTGCCAGCTCACCCGACTTCTACGAGCAGTACTTC. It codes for CASSPDFYEQYF.

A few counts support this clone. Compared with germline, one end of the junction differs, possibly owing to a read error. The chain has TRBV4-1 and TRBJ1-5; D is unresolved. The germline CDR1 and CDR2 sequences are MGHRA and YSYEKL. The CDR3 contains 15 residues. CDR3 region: CASSEEWGLNQPQHF. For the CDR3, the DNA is TGCGCCAGCAGCGAAGAATGGGGATTAAATCAGCCCCAGCATTTT.

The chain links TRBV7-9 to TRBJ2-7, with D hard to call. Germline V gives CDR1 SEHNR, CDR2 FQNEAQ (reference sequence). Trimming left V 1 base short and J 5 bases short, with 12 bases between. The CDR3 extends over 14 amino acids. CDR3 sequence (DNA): TGTGCCAGCAGCTTAGGGACCCTGGCTCACGAGCAGTACTTC. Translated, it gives CASSLGTLAHEQYF.

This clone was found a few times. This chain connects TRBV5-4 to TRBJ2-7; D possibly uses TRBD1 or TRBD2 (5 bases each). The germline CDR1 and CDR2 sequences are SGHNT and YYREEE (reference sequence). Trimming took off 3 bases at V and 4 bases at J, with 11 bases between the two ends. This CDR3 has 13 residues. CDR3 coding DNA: TGTGCCAGCAGCTACGAGGGACCGTACGAGCAGTACTTC. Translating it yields CASSYEGPYEQYF.

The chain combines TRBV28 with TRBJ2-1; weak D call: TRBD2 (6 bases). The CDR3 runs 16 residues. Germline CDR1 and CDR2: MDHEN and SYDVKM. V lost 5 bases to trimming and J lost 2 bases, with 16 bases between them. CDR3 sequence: CASSAVGGVPYNEQFF. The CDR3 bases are TGTGCCAGCAGTGCCGTTGGAGGGGTGCCCTACAATGAGCAGTTCTTC.